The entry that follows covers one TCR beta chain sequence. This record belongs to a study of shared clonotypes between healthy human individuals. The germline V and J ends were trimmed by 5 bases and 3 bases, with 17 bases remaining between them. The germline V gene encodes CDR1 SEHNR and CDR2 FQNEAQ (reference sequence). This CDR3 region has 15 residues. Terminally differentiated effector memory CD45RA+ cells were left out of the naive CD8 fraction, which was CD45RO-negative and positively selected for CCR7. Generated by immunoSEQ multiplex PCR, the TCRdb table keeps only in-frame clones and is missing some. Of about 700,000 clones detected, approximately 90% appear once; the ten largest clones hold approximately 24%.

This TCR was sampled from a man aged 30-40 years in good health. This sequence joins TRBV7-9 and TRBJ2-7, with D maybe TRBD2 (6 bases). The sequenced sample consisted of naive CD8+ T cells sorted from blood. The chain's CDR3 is CASSHGMEGFYEQYF. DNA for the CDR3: TGTGCCAGCAGCCATGGTATGGAGGGATTCTACGAGCAGTACTTC. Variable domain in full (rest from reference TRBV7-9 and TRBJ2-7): DTGVSQNPRHKITKRGQNVTFRCDPISEHNRLYWYRQTLGQGPEFLTYFQNEAQLEKSRLLSDRFSAERPKGSFSTLEIQRTEQGDSAMYLCASSHGMEGFYEQYFGPGTRLTVT.